The entry that follows covers one TCR beta chain sequence. The CDR3 end lies 3 residues beyond the end of the read and is filled in from the germline J gene. The protocol was immunoSEQ multiplex PCR, while the TCRdb copy is restricted to in-frame clones and leaves out a portion. Recorded for this sample: about 24,000 clones. The entry originates in a study of T cells in women clearing cervical HPV infection. The CDR3 has 15 amino acids. The V gene's germline CDR1 is SEHNR and CDR2 FQNEAQ (reference sequence). The sequenced material came from blood buffy coat. This rearrangement joins TRBV7-9 to TRBJ2-3; 10 bases line up with TRBD1. The sequence came from a woman between 18 and 70 years old with a cervical HPV16 infection that either progressed to CIN3+ or cleared (not recorded which). The covered CDR3 bases are TGTGCCAGCAGCTTAGGGGACAGGGGTGGTGAGACG. Translated: CASSLGDRGGET. The whole CDR3 protein is CASSLGDRGGETQYF.